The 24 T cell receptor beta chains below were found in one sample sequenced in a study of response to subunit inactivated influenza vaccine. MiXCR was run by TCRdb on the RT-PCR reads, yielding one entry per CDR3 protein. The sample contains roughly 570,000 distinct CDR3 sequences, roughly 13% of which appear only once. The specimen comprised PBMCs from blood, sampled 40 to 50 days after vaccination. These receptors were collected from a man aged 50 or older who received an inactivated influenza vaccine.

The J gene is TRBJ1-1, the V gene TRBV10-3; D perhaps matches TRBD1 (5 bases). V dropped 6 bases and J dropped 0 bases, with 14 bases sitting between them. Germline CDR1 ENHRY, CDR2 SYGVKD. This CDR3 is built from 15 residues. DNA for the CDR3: TGTGCCATCAGGAGACCCACAGGATTGAACACTGAAGCTTTCTTT. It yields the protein CAIRRPTGLNTEAFF.

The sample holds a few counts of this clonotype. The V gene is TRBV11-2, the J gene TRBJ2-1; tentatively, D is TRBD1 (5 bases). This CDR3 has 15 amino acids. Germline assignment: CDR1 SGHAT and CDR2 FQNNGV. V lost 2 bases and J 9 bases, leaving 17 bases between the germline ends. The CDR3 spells CASSLRQGSWGEQFF. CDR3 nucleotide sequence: TGTGCCAGCAGCTTAAGGCAGGGTAGTTGGGGTGAGCAGTTCTTC.

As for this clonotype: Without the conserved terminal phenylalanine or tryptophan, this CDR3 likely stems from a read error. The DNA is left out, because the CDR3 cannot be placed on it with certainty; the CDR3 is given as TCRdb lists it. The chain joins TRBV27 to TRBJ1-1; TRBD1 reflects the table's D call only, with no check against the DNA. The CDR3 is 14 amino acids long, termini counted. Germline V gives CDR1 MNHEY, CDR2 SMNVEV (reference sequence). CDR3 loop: CASSLRLGYGNLVV.

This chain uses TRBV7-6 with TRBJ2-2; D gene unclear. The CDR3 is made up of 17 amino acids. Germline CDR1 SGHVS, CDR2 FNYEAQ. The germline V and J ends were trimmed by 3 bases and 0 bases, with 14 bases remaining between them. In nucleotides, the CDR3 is TGTGCCAGCAGCTTTGGCGTCGATCGGCCGAACACCGGGGAGCTGTTTTTT. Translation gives CASSFGVDRPNTGELFF.

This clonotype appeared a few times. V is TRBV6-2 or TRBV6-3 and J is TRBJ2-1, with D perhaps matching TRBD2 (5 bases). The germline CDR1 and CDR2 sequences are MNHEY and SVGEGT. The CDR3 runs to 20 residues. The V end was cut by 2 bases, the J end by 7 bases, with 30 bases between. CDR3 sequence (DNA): TGTGCCAGCAGTTACCCCCTCGAATTTGAGGGCGGCTTGGATAAGAATGAGCAGTTCTTC. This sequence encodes CASSYPLEFEGGLDKNEQFF.

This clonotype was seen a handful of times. DNA for the CDR3: TGCAGTGCCCGACTAGCTGACGAGCAGTACTTC. Its translation is CSARLADEQYF. The rearrangement joins TRBV20-1 to TRBJ2-7; 7 nucleotides match TRBD2. This CDR3 is built from 11 residues. CDR1 is DFQATT and CDR2 is SNEGSKA in the germline V gene (reference sequence). The V segment lost 6 bases and the J segment 5 bases; nucleotides outside the gene matches: 4.

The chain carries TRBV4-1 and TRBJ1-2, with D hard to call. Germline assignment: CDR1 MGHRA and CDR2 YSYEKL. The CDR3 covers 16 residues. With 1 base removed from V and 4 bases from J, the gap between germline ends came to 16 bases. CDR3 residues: CASSQGSSFGGYGYTF. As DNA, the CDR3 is TGCGCCAGCAGCCAAGGGTCTTCTTTTGGTGGCTATGGCTACACCTTC.

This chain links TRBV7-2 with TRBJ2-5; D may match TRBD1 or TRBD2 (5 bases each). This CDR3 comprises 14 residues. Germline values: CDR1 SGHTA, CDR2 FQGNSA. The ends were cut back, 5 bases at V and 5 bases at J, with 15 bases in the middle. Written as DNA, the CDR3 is TGTGCCAGCAGCAGACCGGGACGGATTGAGACCCAGTACTTC. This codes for CASSRPGRIETQYF.

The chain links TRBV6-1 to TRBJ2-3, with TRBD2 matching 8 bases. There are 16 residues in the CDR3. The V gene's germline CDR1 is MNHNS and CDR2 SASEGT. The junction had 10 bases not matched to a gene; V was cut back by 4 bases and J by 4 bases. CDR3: CASSGPPREVADTQYF. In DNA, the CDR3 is TGTGCCAGCAGTGGCCCACCGCGGGAGGTAGCAGATACGCAGTATTTT.

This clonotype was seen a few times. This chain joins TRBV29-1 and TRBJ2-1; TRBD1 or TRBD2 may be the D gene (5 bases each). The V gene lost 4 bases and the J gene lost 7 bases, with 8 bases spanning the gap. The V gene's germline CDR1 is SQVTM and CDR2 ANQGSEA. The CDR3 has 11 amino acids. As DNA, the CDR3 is TGCAGCGTTGGGGGACGGAATGAGCAGTTCTTC. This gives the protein CSVGGRNEQFF.

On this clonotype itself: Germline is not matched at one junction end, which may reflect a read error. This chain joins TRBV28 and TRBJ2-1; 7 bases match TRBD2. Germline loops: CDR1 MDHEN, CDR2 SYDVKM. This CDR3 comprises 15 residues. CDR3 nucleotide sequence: TGTGCCAGCAGTTTGGGCGGGAGCGTCTACAATGAGCAGTCCTTC. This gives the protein CASSLGGSVYNEQSF.

Here the CDR3 DNA reads TGTGCCAGCAGCTTAGTGTCGGGAGGGGTCGAGACCCAGTACTTC. Protein: CASSLVSGGVETQYF. V is TRBV7-2 and J is TRBJ2-5; 8 nucleotides line up with TRBD2. Per germline, CDR1 SGHTA and CDR2 FQGNSA. This CDR3 spans 15 amino acids. V lost 1 base, J lost 5 bases, and 6 bases stayed unmatched.

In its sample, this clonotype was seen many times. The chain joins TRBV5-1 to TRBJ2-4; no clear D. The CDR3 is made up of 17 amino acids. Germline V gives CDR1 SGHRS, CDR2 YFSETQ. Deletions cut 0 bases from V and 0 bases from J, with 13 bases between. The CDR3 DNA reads TGCGCCAGCAGCTTGGGATTTCGGGCGTTAGCCAAAAACATTCAGTACTTC. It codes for CASSLGFRALAKNIQYF.

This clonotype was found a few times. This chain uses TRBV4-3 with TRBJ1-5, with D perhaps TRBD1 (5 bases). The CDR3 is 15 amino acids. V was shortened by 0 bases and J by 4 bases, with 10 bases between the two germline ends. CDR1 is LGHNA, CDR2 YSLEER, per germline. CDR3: CASSQDGAQNQPQHF. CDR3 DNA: TGCGCCAGCAGCCAAGATGGGGCACAGAATCAGCCCCAGCATTTT.

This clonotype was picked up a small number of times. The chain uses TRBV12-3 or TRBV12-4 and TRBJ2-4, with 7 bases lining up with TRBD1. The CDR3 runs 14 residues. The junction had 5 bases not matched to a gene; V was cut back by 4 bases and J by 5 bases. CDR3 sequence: CASSSGTAQNIQYF. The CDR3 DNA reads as TGTGCCAGCAGTTCCGGGACAGCGCAAAACATTCAGTACTTC.

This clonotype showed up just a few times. CDR3 sequence (DNA): TGCAGTGCTCCACCGGATGCGGGTTCCTATGGCTACACCTTC. Encoded protein: CSAPPDAGSYGYTF. The chain uses TRBV20-1 and TRBJ1-2; D is uncertain. V was clipped by 5 bases and J by 4 bases, with 17 bases between them. CDR3 length: 14 residues. Germline V lookup: CDR1 DFQATT, CDR2 SNEGSKA (reference sequence).

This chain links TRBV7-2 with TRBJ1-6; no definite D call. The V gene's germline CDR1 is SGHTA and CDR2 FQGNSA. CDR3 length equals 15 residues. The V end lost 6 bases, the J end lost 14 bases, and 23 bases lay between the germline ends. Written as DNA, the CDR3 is TGTGCCAGCAGAAGCGTCGCAGGCTCTATGGGAGCCCTCCACTTT. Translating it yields CASRSVAGSMGALHF.

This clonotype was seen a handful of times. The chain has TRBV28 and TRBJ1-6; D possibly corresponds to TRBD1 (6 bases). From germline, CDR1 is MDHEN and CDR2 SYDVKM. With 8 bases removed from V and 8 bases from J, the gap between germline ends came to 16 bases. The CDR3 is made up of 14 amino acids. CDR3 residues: CASFRGRGDSPLHF. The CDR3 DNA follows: TGTGCCAGCTTTCGGGGAAGGGGGGATTCACCCCTCCACTTT.

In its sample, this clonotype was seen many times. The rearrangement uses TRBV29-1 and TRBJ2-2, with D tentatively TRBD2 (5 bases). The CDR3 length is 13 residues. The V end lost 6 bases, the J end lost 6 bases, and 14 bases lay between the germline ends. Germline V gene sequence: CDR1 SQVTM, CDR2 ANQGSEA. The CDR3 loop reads CSVVDWESGELFF. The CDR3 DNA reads TGCAGCGTCGTTGATTGGGAGTCCGGGGAGCTGTTTTTT.

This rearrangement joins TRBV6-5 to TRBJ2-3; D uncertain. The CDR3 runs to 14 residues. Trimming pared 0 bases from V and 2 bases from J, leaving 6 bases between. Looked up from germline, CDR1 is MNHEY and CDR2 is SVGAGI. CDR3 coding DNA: TGTGCCAGCAGTTACTCGGTAGACACAGATACGCAGTATTTT. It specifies CASSYSVDTDTQYF.

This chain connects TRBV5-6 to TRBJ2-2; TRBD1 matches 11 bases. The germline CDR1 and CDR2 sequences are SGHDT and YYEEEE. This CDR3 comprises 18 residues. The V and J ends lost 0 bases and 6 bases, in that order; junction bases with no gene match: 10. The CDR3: CASSLDRTGGFYAGELFF. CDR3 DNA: TGTGCCAGCAGCTTGGATAGGACAGGGGGCTTCTACGCCGGGGAGCTGTTTTTT.

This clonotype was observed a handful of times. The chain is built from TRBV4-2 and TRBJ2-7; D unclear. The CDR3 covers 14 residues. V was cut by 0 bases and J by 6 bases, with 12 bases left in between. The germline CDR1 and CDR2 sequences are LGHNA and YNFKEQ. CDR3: CASSQDSNIGEQYF. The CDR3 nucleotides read TGTGCCAGCAGCCAAGATTCTAATATTGGCGAGCAGTACTTC.

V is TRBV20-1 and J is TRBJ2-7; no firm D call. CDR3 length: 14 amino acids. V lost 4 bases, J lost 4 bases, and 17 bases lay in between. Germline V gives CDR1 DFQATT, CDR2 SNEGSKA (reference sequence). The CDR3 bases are TGCAGTGCTACCCGCGCAGAGAGATCGTACGAGCAGTACTTC. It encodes CSATRAERSYEQYF.

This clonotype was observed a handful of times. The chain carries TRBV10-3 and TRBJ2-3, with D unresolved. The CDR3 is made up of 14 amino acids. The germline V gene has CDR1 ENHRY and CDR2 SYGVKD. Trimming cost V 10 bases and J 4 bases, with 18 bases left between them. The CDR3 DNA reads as TGTGCCACATCGCCAGCCCCCCCCCCAGATACGCAGTATTTT. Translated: CATSPAPPPDTQYF.